This T cell receptor beta chain was sequenced in a study of read filtering for tumor transcriptome and immune sequencing. Study overall: Patients were around 17 male and some 13 female, mean age around 70 years, range about 47 to 80.

Ten or more counts support this clonotype. Molecular barcoded adaptors covering alpha/delta and beta/gamma chains were used on about 0.4 ug RNA. From the reads, TCRdb called clonotypes with MiXCR, one entry per CDR3 protein. The repertoire holds 40,000 to 50,000 distinct CDR3 sequences, with roughly 13% as singletons. CDR3 size: 14 residues. V dropped 0 bases and J dropped 3 bases, with 8 bases sitting between them. Germline V gene sequence: CDR1 KGHSH, CDR2 LQKENI. V gene TRBV18 combines with J gene TRBJ1-1; D gene unclear. The TCR sequence derives from a donor at least 40 years old with multiple myeloma. Material: a population of CD138-negative cells sorted from bone marrow. CDR3 in DNA: TGTGCCAGCTCACCACCTGGTGCGTACACTGAAGCTTTCTTT. Protein: CASSPPGAYTEAFF.